This TCR beta chain was recovered during a study of post-analysis software for immune sequencing data. Turning to this clonotype: Its antigen is unknown.

General study findings and limits: There were roughly 5 TRBV segments more frequent in patients than controls, and TRBV5-6, TRBV5-1 and TRBV20-1 were among them.

V was cut by 3 bases and J by 2 bases, with 12 bases left in between. Germline CDR1 and CDR2: SGDLS and YYNGEE. This CDR3 spans 14 amino acids. Libraries were made from TCR beta cDNA, and they carried unique molecular identifiers. TCRdb itself ran the PCR reads through MiXCR, one entry per CDR3 protein. The sample gives 820,000 or so distinct CDR3 sequences, roughly 50% of which show up once; 4.6% is in the top ten. The rearrangement joins TRBV9 to TRBJ2-7; D possibly uses TRBD1 or TRBD2 (5 bases each). The source of this sequence is a girl aged 10 to 17 with multiple sclerosis. The sample taken for sequencing was blood. CDR3 sequence: CASSAGRTTYEQYF. The CDR3 region has the DNA TGTGCCAGCAGCGCGGGACGGACAACCTACGAGCAGTACTTC. Full variable domain (rest looked up from reference TRBV9 and TRBJ2-7): DSGVTQTPKHLITATGQRVTLRCSPRSGDLSVYWYQQSLDQGLQFLIQYYNGEERAKGNILERFSAQQFPDLHSELNLSSLELGDSALYFCASSAGRTTYEQYFGPGTRLTVT.